The 3 T cell receptor beta chains in this list originate from one sample, sequenced in a study of metastatic and nonmetastatic thyroid tumors. Thyroid surgery was preceded by no treatment in any patient. TCRdb re-called the PCR reads through MiXCR. The sample records 30,000 to 50,000 clones, approximately 17% being singletons. The specimen was tumor tissue. All receptors come from a female donor with papillary thyroid cancer or a benign thyroid nodule (not recorded which). Some clones in this sample may be carry-over from other donors' samples.

With respect to this clone: A much larger clone lies a single base off, so this may be a read error. In the same sample, other DNA sequences code for this CDR3. The chain employs TRBV29-1 and TRBJ1-2, with 7 nucleotides matching TRBD1. J lost 6 bases, V lost 4 bases, and 11 bases had no gene match. The CDR3 totals 14 residues. Germline V gene lookup returns CDR1 SQVTM and CDR2 ANQGSEA. CDR3 in DNA: TGCAGCGTTGGTCGGACAGGAATTAGGGATGGCTACACCTTC. Amino acids: CSVGRTGIRDGYTF.

In this sample, this clone turned up many times. The V gene is TRBV20-1, the J gene TRBJ1-5; D might be TRBD1 (5 bases). This CDR3 has 15 amino acids. Germline V lookup: CDR1 DFQATT, CDR2 SNEGSKA (reference sequence). V was cut by 6 bases and J by 6 bases, with 21 bases left in between. In DNA form, the CDR3 reads TGCAGTGCCACACCACTCGGAGGGGTCTTTCAGCCCCAGCATTTT. It translates to CSATPLGGVFQPQHF.

Ten or more counts support this clone. This CDR3 reads CASSFVDGTTLIYEQYF. The CDR3 coding sequence is TGTGCCAGCAGTTTCGTGGACGGAACCACACTAATCTACGAGCAGTACTTC. V gene TRBV7-9 combines with J gene TRBJ2-7, with D unresolved. Germline V gene data show CDR1 as SEHNR and CDR2 as FQNEAQ (reference sequence). The CDR3 runs to 17 residues. Between the trimmed V and J ends, which lost 6 bases and 3 bases, there was a span of 24 bases. Complete variable domain (other parts from reference TRBV7-9 and TRBJ2-7): DTGVSQNPRHKITKRGQNVTFRCDPISEHNRLYWYRQTLGQGPEFLTYFQNEAQLEKSRLLSDRFSAERPKGSFSTLEIQRTEQGDSAMYLCASSFVDGTTLIYEQYFGPGTRLTVT.